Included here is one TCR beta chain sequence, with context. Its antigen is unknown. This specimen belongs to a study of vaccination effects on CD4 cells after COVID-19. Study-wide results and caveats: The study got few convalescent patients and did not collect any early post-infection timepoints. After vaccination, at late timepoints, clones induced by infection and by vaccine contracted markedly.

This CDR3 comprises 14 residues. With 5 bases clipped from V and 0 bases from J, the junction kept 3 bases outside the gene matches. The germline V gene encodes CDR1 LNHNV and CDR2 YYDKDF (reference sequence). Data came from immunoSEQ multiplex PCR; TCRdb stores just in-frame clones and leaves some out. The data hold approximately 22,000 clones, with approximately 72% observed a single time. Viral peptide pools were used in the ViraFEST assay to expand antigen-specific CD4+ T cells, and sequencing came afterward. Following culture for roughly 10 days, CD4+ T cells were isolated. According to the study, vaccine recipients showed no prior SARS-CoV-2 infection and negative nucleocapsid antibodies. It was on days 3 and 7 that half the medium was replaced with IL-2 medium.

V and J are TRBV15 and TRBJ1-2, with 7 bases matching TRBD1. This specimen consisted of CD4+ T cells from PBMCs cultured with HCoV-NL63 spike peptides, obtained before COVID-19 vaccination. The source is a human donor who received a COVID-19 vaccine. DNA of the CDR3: TGTGCCACCAGCCTAGGGACAGCTAACTATGGCTACACCTTC. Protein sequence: CATSLGTANYGYTF. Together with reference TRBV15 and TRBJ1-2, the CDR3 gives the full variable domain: DAMVIQNPRYQVTQFGKPVTLSCSQTLNHNVMYWYQQKSSQAPKLLFHYYDKDFNNEADTPDNFQSRRPNTSFCFLDIRSPGLGDTAMYLCATSLGTANYGYTFGSGTRLTVV.